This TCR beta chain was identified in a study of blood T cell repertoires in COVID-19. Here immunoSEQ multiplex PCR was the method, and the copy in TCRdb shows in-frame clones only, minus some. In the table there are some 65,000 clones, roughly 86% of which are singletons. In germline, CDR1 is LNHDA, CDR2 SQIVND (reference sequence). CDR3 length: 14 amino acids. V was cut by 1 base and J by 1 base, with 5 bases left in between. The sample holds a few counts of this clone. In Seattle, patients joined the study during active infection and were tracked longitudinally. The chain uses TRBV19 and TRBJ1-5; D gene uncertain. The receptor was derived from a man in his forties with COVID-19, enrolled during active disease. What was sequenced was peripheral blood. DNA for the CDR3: TGTGCCAGTAGTATAGTCGGGAGCAATCAGCCCCAGCATTTT. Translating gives CASSIVGSNQPQHF.